One and the same sample provided the 11 T cell receptor beta chains below, sequenced in a study of T cell responses to AZD1222 COVID-19 vaccine. Sequenced by immunoSEQ multiplex PCR; TCRdb stores in-frame clones only, minus some. Among about 150,000 clones listed, 75% to 95% were seen once. The starting material was peripheral blood, obtained on day 0 of AZD1222 vaccination. Every receptor here comes from an adult in good health.

The chain carries TRBV6-4 and TRBJ1-5, with 9 bases fitting TRBD1. There are 14 residues in the CDR3. Germline loops: CDR1 MRHNA, CDR2 SNTAGT. J lost 7 bases, V lost 3 bases, and 4 bases had no gene match. The CDR3 spells CASSEGTGSQPQHF. The CDR3 nucleotides are TGTGCCAGCAGTGAAGGGACAGGGTCCCAGCCCCAGCATTTT.

The CDR3 coding sequence is TGTGCCAGCACCCTAGGGATAGCATCGGATACGCAGTATTTT. Translating it yields CASTLGIASDTQYF. V gene TRBV27 combines with J gene TRBJ2-3; no firm D call. V lost 7 bases and J 6 bases, leaving 17 bases between the germline ends. CDR1 and CDR2 from the germline V gene are MNHEY and SMNVEV (reference sequence). This CDR3 comprises 14 residues.

This chain uses TRBV11-3 with TRBJ2-1, with a weak D call TRBD2 (6 bases). CDR3 length: 15 amino acids. V was pared by 0 bases and J by 0 bases, with 6 bases between. Germline assignment: CDR1 SGHNT and CDR2 YENEEA. CDR3 loop: CASSLDGSSYNEQFF. The CDR3 bases are TGTGCCAGCAGCTTAGACGGGAGCTCCTACAATGAGCAGTTCTTC.

The chain recombines TRBV11-2 with TRBJ1-1, with no clear D. Trimming pared 1 base from V and 11 bases from J, leaving 20 bases between. This CDR3 spans 15 amino acids. Germline V gene data show CDR1 as SGHAT and CDR2 as FQNNGV. The CDR3 DNA reads TGTGCCAGCAGCTTAGGCGACGAGGCCCGATATTACGCTTTCTTT. The encoded protein is CASSLGDEARYYAFF. Variable domain in full (rest from reference TRBV11-2 and TRBJ1-1): EAGVAQSPRYKIIEKRQSVAFWCNPISGHATLYWYQQILGQGPKLLIQFQNNGVVDDSQLPKDRFSAERLKGVDSTLKIQPAKLEDSAVYLCASSLGDEARYYAFFGQGTRLTVV.

This chain connects TRBV19 to TRBJ2-7; D may be TRBD2 (6 bases). The V end was cut by 4 bases, the J end by 2 bases, with 15 bases between. Germline V gene sequence: CDR1 LNHDA, CDR2 SQIVND (reference sequence). The CDR3 sequence is 15 residues long. CDR3 DNA: TGTGCCAGTAGTAAATCGACGGGAGTGCCCTACGAGCAGTACTTC. It translates to CASSKSTGVPYEQYF.

The V gene is TRBV19, the J gene TRBJ2-2; 7 bases are a match to TRBD2. Germline V gives CDR1 LNHDA, CDR2 SQIVND (reference sequence). V gave up 6 bases and J gave up 5 bases; unmatched junction bases: 9. This CDR3 region has 15 residues. The CDR3 DNA reads TGTGCCAGTAGGGCGGCGGGAGTAGAGACCGGGGAGCTGTTTTTT. Protein sequence: CASRAAGVETGELFF.

J is TRBJ1-4 and V is TRBV19; TRBD1 is a possible D gene (5 bases). Germline CDR1 and CDR2: LNHDA and SQIVND (reference sequence). Trimming left V 1 base short and J 4 bases short, with 19 bases between. This CDR3 has 18 amino acids. The DNA of the CDR3 is TGTGCCAGTAGTATAGGGAGATTAACGACAGAAAATAATGAAAAACTGTTTTTT. This gives the protein CASSIGRLTTENNEKLFF.

V and J are TRBV7-6 and TRBJ2-2, with D tentatively TRBD1 (6 bases). V lost 1 base and J 5 bases, leaving 14 bases between the germline ends. The CDR3 contains 16 residues. Germline V gene lookup returns CDR1 SGHVS and CDR2 FNYEAQ. The CDR3 here is CASSLGPRGGTGELFF. As DNA, the CDR3 is TGTGCCAGCAGCTTAGGGCCCAGGGGCGGAACCGGGGAGCTGTTTTTT.

J is TRBJ1-5 and V is TRBV25-1; D is uncertain. CDR1 is MGHDK and CDR2 is SYGVNS in the germline V gene. CDR3 size: 14 residues. With 2 bases removed from V and 7 bases from J, the gap between germline ends came to 12 bases. The CDR3 DNA follows: TGTGCCAGCAGTGAAAACCCTGGCGGACAGCCCCAGCATTTT. It codes for CASSENPGGQPQHF.

CDR3 DNA sequence: TGTGCCAGCAGCTCCGCCGCGCAGGCTGCTGAAGCTTTCTTT. Amino acids: CASSSAAQAAEAFF. The rearrangement uses TRBV7-9 and TRBJ1-1; unclear D gene. The CDR3 runs to 14 residues. CDR1 and CDR2 (germline): SEHNR, FQNEAQ (reference sequence). Trimming left V 4 bases short and J 6 bases short, with 15 bases between.

The CDR3 DNA is TGTGCCAGTAGTATAGGGATCGATCAGCCCCAGCATTTT. The encoded protein is CASSIGIDQPQHF. The chain uses TRBV19 and TRBJ1-5; D ambiguous. The V and J ends lost 1 base and 5 bases respectively, with 6 bases between them. The CDR3 runs to 13 residues. Germline loops: CDR1 LNHDA, CDR2 SQIVND (reference sequence).